These 19 T cell receptor beta chains share one sample of origin, sequenced in a study of OX40 agonist ivuxolimab in advanced cancers. TCRdb keeps only in-frame clones here, not all; method: immunoSEQ multiplex PCR. The sample has around 140,000 clones, 85% to 95% seen once. Sequences were derived from CD4+ or CD8+ T cells sorted from blood, sampled in a trial of the OX40 agonist ivuxolimab. These receptors originate from an adult with an advanced solid tumor such as melanoma, head and neck, liver or kidney cancer.

The chain combines TRBV7-2 with TRBJ2-3; the match to TRBD1 covers 11 bases. The trim removed 1 base at V and 1 base at J, leaving 1 base unmatched. Per germline, CDR1 SGHTA and CDR2 FQGNSA. The CDR3 is 16 residues long. The CDR3 region is CASSLGGQGGTDTQYF. Here the CDR3 DNA reads TGTGCCAGCAGCTTAGGGGGACAGGGGGGCACAGATACGCAGTATTTT.

This chain connects TRBV19 to TRBJ2-7, with D maybe TRBD2 (7 bases). The germline V gene encodes CDR1 LNHDA and CDR2 SQIVND (reference sequence). This CDR3 has 17 residues. The V and J ends lost 6 bases and 3 bases respectively, with 24 bases between them. DNA of the CDR3: TGTGCCAGTAGCAATAGCCCCGGGAAGGGGGGGCTCTACGAGCAGTACTTC. It encodes CASSNSPGKGGLYEQYF.

This rearrangement joins TRBV28 to TRBJ1-6, with 8 bases lining up with TRBD1. The length of the CDR3 is 15 residues. From germline, CDR1 is MDHEN and CDR2 SYDVKM. The ends lost 4 bases at V and 10 bases at J; junction bases unmatched: 9. CDR3 residues: CASSYLDRGGSPLHF. CDR3 nucleotides: TGTGCCAGCAGTTACTTAGACAGGGGTGGATCACCCCTCCACTTT.

This clone was seen just once. The gene calls are TRBV6-5 and TRBJ1-1; D is possibly TRBD1 (5 bases). The CDR3 extends over 13 amino acids. Germline CDR1 and CDR2: MNHEY and SVGAGI. Trimming cost V 5 bases and J 1 base, with 8 bases left between them. The CDR3 bases are TGTGCCAGCAGTCCTACAGGGAACACTGAAGCTTTCTTT. It encodes CASSPTGNTEAFF.

The rearrangement links TRBV6-6 to TRBJ2-7, with TRBD2 identical over 10 bases. The CDR3 has 15 residues. J was trimmed by 1 base and V by 2 bases; bases with no gene match: 2. From germline, CDR1 is MNHNY and CDR2 SVGAGI (reference sequence). CDR3 nucleotides: TGTGCCAGCAGTTACGGGACTAGCGCTTCCTACGAGCAGTACTTC. This translates into CASSYGTSASYEQYF.

This clone was observed a single time. The rearrangement uses TRBV10-3 and TRBJ1-3; D not resolved. CDR3 length: 14 residues. The V gene's germline CDR1 is ENHRY and CDR2 SYGVKD. Deletions cut 3 bases from V and 2 bases from J, with 8 bases between. The CDR3 DNA sequence: TGTGCCATCAGTGACGGGAAAGCTGGAAACACCATATATTTT. Translating it yields CAISDGKAGNTIYF.

This clone came up a few times. The V gene is TRBV7-2, the J gene TRBJ1-2; D gene unclear. V was clipped by 5 bases and J by 6 bases, with 10 bases between them. Germline CDR1 SGHTA, CDR2 FQGNSA. The CDR3 is 12 amino acids. The CDR3 sequence is CASSPGPHGYTF. CDR3 DNA sequence: TGTGCCAGCAGCCCCGGCCCCCATGGCTACACCTTC. Drawing the rest from reference TRBV7-2 and TRBJ1-2, the complete variable domain is GAGVSQSPSNKVTEKGKDVELRCDPISGHTALYWYRQSLGQGLEFLIYFQGNSAPDKSGLPSDRFSAERTGGSVSTLTIQRTQQEDSAVYLCASSPGPHGYTFGSGTRLTVV.

The chain links TRBV5-1 to TRBJ2-3, with 7 bases fitting TRBD2. The V segment lost 1 base and the J segment 4 bases; nucleotides outside the gene matches: 6. This CDR3 spans 15 amino acids. Germline lookup yields CDR1 SGHRS and CDR2 YFSETQ. The DNA for the CDR3 is TGCGCCAGCAGCTTGAGCGGGAATTGGGCAGATACGCAGTATTTT. Translating it yields CASSLSGNWADTQYF.

The V and J genes are TRBV7-8 and TRBJ1-5, with 7 bases lining up with TRBD1. Germline V gives CDR1 SGHVS, CDR2 FQNEAQ. The J segment lost 6 bases and the V segment lost 5 bases, leaving 7 bases of the junction unmatched. The length of the CDR3 is 14 residues. The CDR3 DNA reads as TGTGCCAGCAGCCGAATACAGGGGCGTCAGCCCCAGCATTTT. Encoded protein: CASSRIQGRQPQHF.

For the CDR3, the DNA is TGTGCCAGCAGTCTAGCGGGACCCGGGGATGAGCAGTTCTTC. Protein: CASSLAGPGDEQFF. This chain connects TRBV28 to TRBJ2-1, with 9 bases lining up with TRBD2. The germline V gene has CDR1 MDHEN and CDR2 SYDVKM. The V gene end was trimmed by 5 bases and the J gene end by 8 bases; junction bases not matched to a gene: 7. CDR3 size: 14 residues.

The chain joins TRBV7-2 to TRBJ1-6; no firm D call. Germline-derived CDR1 and CDR2 are SGHTA and FQGNSA. The CDR3 is 15 residues long. V was clipped by 3 bases and J by 7 bases, with 13 bases between them. Written as DNA, the CDR3 is TGTGCCAGCAGCTTGGAACTGGATAGGAATTCACCCCTCCACTTT. Protein sequence: CASSLELDRNSPLHF.

This chain links TRBV30 with TRBJ2-7; D remains unclear. V gave up 2 bases and J gave up 6 bases, with 14 bases separating them. This CDR3 is 13 amino acids long. From germline, CDR1 is GTSNPN and CDR2 SVGIG (reference sequence). Here the CDR3 reads CAWSREGTSEQYF. Here the CDR3 DNA reads TGTGCCTGGAGTAGGGAAGGAACGAGCGAGCAGTACTTC.

The V and J genes are TRBV6-5 and TRBJ2-7, with D uncertain. V was trimmed by 5 bases and J by 2 bases, leaving 7 bases between them. Looked up from germline, CDR1 is MNHEY and CDR2 is SVGAGI. This CDR3 is 12 amino acids long. CDR3 region: CASSPTTYEQYF. The CDR3 DNA reads TGTGCCAGCAGTCCGACCACCTACGAGCAGTACTTC.

CDR3 coding DNA: TGTGCCAGCAGTTCGCTAGGGGTTAACTATGGCTACACCTTC. Protein sequence: CASSSLGVNYGYTF. The chain recombines TRBV6-5 with TRBJ1-2; D might be TRBD1 (5 bases). The CDR3 sequence is 14 residues long. Trimming cost V 4 bases and J 1 base, with 10 bases left between them. Germline loops: CDR1 MNHEY, CDR2 SVGAGI.

This clone was detected only once. The chain uses TRBV19 and TRBJ2-2, with no clear D. The germline V gene encodes CDR1 LNHDA and CDR2 SQIVND (reference sequence). V lost 1 base and J 0 bases, leaving 9 bases between the germline ends. The CDR3 extends over 16 amino acids. The CDR3: CASSIGPRSNTGELFF. CDR3 in DNA: TGTGCCAGTAGTATAGGTCCCAGGTCGAACACCGGGGAGCTGTTTTTT. Combining the CDR3 with reference TRBV19 and TRBJ2-2 gives the whole variable domain DGGITQSPKYLFRKEGQNVTLSCEQNLNHDAMYWYRQDPGQGLRLIYYSQIVNDFQKGDIAEGYSVSREKKESFPLTVTSAQKNPTAFYLCASSIGPRSNTGELFFGEGSRLTVL.

CDR3: CASSLNRQDTQYF. CDR3 nucleotide sequence: TGTGCCAGCAGCTTAAACAGACAGGATACGCAGTATTTT. The chain couples TRBV7-3 to TRBJ2-3; TRBD1 might be the D (5 bases). Per the germline V gene, CDR1 is SGHTA and CDR2 is FQGTGA. There are 13 residues in the CDR3. Between the trimmed V and J ends, which lost 1 base and 6 bases, there was a span of 8 bases.

The gene calls are TRBV5-1 and TRBJ2-7; 7 positions agree with TRBD1. Trimming removed 2 bases from V and 0 bases from J; junction bases left unmatched: 11. Looked up from germline, CDR1 is SGHRS and CDR2 is YFSETQ. The CDR3 sequence is 17 residues long. CDR3 sequence reads: CASSLIPPRDSSYEQYF. CDR3 in DNA: TGCGCCAGCAGCTTAATCCCCCCCAGGGACAGCTCCTACGAGCAGTACTTC.

Concerning this clone itself: Other DNA sequences within the sample encode an identical CDR3. The CDR3 loop reads CASSSGTGGARGYTF. The DNA for the CDR3 is TGTGCCAGCAGCTCGGGGACAGGGGGCGCACGGGGCTACACCTTC. This chain uses TRBV7-2 with TRBJ1-2; TRBD1 matches 12 bases. Germline V gene data show CDR1 as SGHTA and CDR2 as FQGNSA. V shed 4 bases and J 8 bases; nucleotides not matched to a gene: 8. The CDR3 consists of 15 residues. Variable domain in full (rest from reference TRBV7-2 and TRBJ1-2): GAGVSQSPSNKVTEKGKDVELRCDPISGHTALYWYRQSLGQGLEFLIYFQGNSAPDKSGLPSDRFSAERTGGSVSTLTIQRTQQEDSAVYLCASSSGTGGARGYTFGSGTRLTVV.

This clone has more than one count but fewer than ten. V and J are TRBV19 and TRBJ2-3; D is uncertain. This CDR3 is built from 14 residues. Germline CDR1 and CDR2: LNHDA and SQIVND (reference sequence). The V end lost 0 bases, the J end lost 4 bases, and 8 bases lay between the germline ends. The CDR3 protein is CASSIDGPPDTQYF. CDR3 DNA: TGTGCCAGTAGTATAGACGGGCCGCCAGATACGCAGTATTTT.